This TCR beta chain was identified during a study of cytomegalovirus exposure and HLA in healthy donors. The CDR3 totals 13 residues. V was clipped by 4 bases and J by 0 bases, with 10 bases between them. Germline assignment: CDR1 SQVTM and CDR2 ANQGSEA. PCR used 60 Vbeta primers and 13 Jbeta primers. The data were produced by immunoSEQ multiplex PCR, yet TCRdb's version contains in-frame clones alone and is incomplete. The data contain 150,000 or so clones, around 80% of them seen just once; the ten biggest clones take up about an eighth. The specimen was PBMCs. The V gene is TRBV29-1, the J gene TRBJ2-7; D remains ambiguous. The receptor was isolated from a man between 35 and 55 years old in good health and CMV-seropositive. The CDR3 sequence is CSVAGVDSYEQYF. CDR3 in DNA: TGCAGCGTTGCCGGAGTCGACTCCTACGAGCAGTACTTC.